What follows is one T cell receptor beta chain and its context. Its antigen is still unknown. The deep-level immunoSEQ assay was used. The authors' processing: ImmunoSEQ output held junction-only sequences without quality scores, so filtering differed. TCRdb keeps only in-frame clones here, not all; method: immunoSEQ multiplex PCR. Clone size and V and J calls were adopted from that table, with D and trimming inferred from the DNA. Seen here are 450,000 or so clones, 60% to 80% observed once, and the top ten hold more than 10%. The record originates from a study of shared clonotypes between healthy human individuals. Overall study results and limits: Sampling involved blood alone; tissue repertoires likely differ.

The CDR3 loop spans 15 amino acids. Per germline, CDR1 SGHDT and CDR2 YYEEEE. J was trimmed by 6 bases and V by 4 bases; bases with no gene match: 8. The sequenced material came from PBMCs. The source is a woman in her thirties or forties in good health. Some clones in this sample may be carry-over from other donors' samples. The rearrangement links TRBV5-6 to TRBJ2-1; 9 bases fit TRBD1. CDR3 amino acids: CASSIWGQGGNEQFF. CDR3 nucleotides: TGTGCCAGCAGCATATGGGGACAGGGAGGCAATGAGCAGTTCTTC.